Listed below are T cell receptor beta chains from one sample, sequenced in a study of blood T cell repertoires in COVID-19. Measured with immunoSEQ multiplex PCR; TCRdb has only the in-frame clones, and not every one. The sample yields around 250,000 clones, 80% to 85% seen once. The sample consisted of PBMCs or T cells enriched from blood (not recorded which). These receptors came from a man aged 40-55 years who had been exposed to COVID-19. Both conserved end residues are part of each CDR3. Each record gives: CDR3 protein, CDR3 DNA, clone size, D gene, V gene, J gene. D genes are given only for firm matches. Some rows have no size entry. The others give once, few or many, or a class for an expanded clone.

CASSLAGDRANQPQHF	TGTGCCAGCAGCTTGGCCGGGGACAGGGCTAATCAGCCCCAGCATTTT	.	TRBD1	TRBV5-5	TRBJ1-5
CVRSFPSKQGKESNQPQHF	TGTGTCAGAAGCTTTCCCTCAAAACAGGGAAAAGAAAGCAATCAGCCCCAGCATTTT	once	.	TRBV7-5	TRBJ1-5
CATRGGWSTEAFF	TGTGCCACCCGGGGGGGATGGAGCACTGAAGCTTTCTTT	.	.	TRBV24-1	TRBJ1-1
CASSVLAPPMENEQFF	TGTGCCAGCAGCGTTCTAGCCCCCCCCATGGAAAATGAGCAGTTCTTC	many	.	TRBV9	TRBJ2-1
CASSPELGVSGYTF	TGTGCCAGCAGCCCCGAGTTAGGGGTGAGCGGCTACACCTTC	once	.	TRBV9	TRBJ1-2
CASSLDSGGGEQFF	TGTGCCAGCAGCTTGGATTCGGGGGGAGGTGAGCAGTTCTTC	.	TRBD2	TRBV7-9	TRBJ2-1
CATDRDNTGELFF	TGTGCCACTGACAGGGACAACACCGGGGAGCTGTTTTTT	.	TRBD1	TRBV15	TRBJ2-2
CASKTGTGAYEQYF	TGTGCCAGCAAAACGGGGACAGGAGCCTACGAGCAGTACTTC	once	TRBD1	TRBV27	TRBJ2-7
CATSDTGTSDITDTQYF	TGTGCCACCAGTGACACCGGGACTAGCGATATCACAGATACGCAGTATTTT	few	TRBD2	TRBV24-1	TRBJ2-3
CASSQPVTGGRGGYMQYF	TGTGCCAGCAGCCAACCGGTTACGGGGGGCCGGGGGGGCTATATGCAGTATTTT	.	TRBD2	TRBV14	TRBJ2-3
CASSDILYSGRSTDTQYF	TGTGCCAGCAGTGACATACTATACAGCGGGAGAAGCACAGATACGCAGTATTTT	.	TRBD2	TRBV6-4	TRBJ2-3
CASRDRDGYTEAFF	TGTGCCAGCCGAGACAGGGATGGGTACACTGAAGCTTTCTTT	few	TRBD1	TRBV19	TRBJ1-1
CASSQGQGHHGQYF	TGTGCCAGCAGCCAGGGACAGGGCCACCACGGGCAGTACTTC	.	TRBD1	TRBV7-9	TRBJ2-7
CASSLMSEQFF	TGTGCCAGCAGCTTAATGAGCGAGCAGTTCTTC	.	.	TRBV7-9	TRBJ2-1
CASSLTSSGNEQFF	TGTGCTAGCAGCCTCACTAGCTCGGGGAATGAGCAGTTCTTC	.	.	TRBV7-7	TRBJ2-1